Shown below are 25 T cell receptor beta chains from a single sample sequenced in a study of prognosis after radiotherapy for stage I lung cancer. Starting from genomic DNA, TCR beta CDR3 was amplified through two-round multiplex PCR. Primers (each specific to one TRBV or TRBJ gene) were used in first-round PCR. TCRdb re-analysed the multiplex PCR reads in MiXCR, keeping a single row per CDR3 protein. The sample shows about 18,000 distinct CDR3 sequences, 15% to 20% of them seen only once. The sequencing here drew on PBMCs, taken before or after stereotactic body radiation therapy (not recorded which). The source is a donor of 50 years or more with non-small cell lung cancer.

This clonotype was counted ten times or more. V usage is TRBV7-2 and J usage is TRBJ2-2; 7 nucleotides align to TRBD1. The length of the CDR3 is 16 residues. Trimming removed 5 bases from V and 4 bases from J; junction bases left unmatched: 10. Germline V gene sequence: CDR1 SGHTA, CDR2 FQGNSA. The CDR3 DNA sequence: TGTGCCAGCAGCCATAGGGGGCCAGGGGTCACCGGGGAGCTGTTTTTT. Translation gives CASSHRGPGVTGELFF. The full variable domain, completed using reference TRBV7-2 and TRBJ2-2, is GAGVSQSPSNKVTEKGKDVELRCDPISGHTALYWYRQSLGQGLEFLIYFQGNSAPDKSGLPSDRFSAERTGGSVSTLTIQRTQQEDSAVYLCASSHRGPGVTGELFFGEGSRLTVL.

There are many counts of this clonotype. V is TRBV12-5 and J is TRBJ1-2; D gene ambiguous. This CDR3 has 14 residues. The germline CDR1 and CDR2 sequences are LGHNT and FRNRAP. Trimming removed 4 bases from V and 3 bases from J, with 12 bases in between. CDR3 region: CASGWEMEDYGYTF. CDR3 DNA: TGTGCTAGTGGTTGGGAGATGGAGGACTATGGCTACACCTTC.

This clonotype has ten or more counts. This chain links TRBV5-1 with TRBJ2-5; 11 bases are shared with TRBD2. This CDR3 comprises 17 residues. Germline CDR1 SGHRS, CDR2 YFSETQ. V lost 3 bases and J lost 5; bases outside the gene matches: 12. This chain's CDR3 is CASSSGTSGGRTETQYF. In DNA, the CDR3 is TGCGCCAGCAGCTCCGGGACTAGCGGTGGCAGAACGGAGACCCAGTACTTC. Using reference TRBV5-1 and TRBJ2-5 for the parts outside the CDR3, the full variable domain is KAGVTQTPRYLIKTRGQQVTLSCSPISGHRSVSWYQQTPGQGLQFLFEYFSETQRNKGNFPGRFSGRQFSNSRSEMNVSTLELGDSALYLCASSSGTSGGRTETQYFGPGTRLLVL.

The chain couples TRBV15 to TRBJ2-1; D is possibly TRBD1 (5 bases). Trimming pared 5 bases from V and 7 bases from J, leaving 12 bases between. CDR1 and CDR2 (germline): LNHNV, YYDKDF (reference sequence). The CDR3 has 13 residues. CDR3 loop: CATSSRAGNEQFF. The CDR3 coding sequence is TGTGCCACCAGCTCTCGGGCAGGGAATGAGCAGTTCTTC.

A note on this clonotype: This could be a read error, since a much larger clone is one nucleotide away. The rearrangement joins TRBV6-5 to TRBJ2-5; D might be TRBD2 (5 bases). Trimming cost V 2 bases and J 1 base, with 14 bases left between them. There are 16 residues in the CDR3. From germline, CDR1 is MNHEY and CDR2 SVGAGI. The CDR3 is CASSYRGRSVQETQYF. CDR3 sequence (DNA): TGTGCCAGCAGTTACCGAGGGCGGAGTGTCCAAGAGACCCAGTACTTC.

The sample holds many counts of this clonotype. The CDR3 sequence is CASSPRGTSGRYIQYF. In DNA, the CDR3 is TGTGCCAGCAGTCCCAGGGGGACTAGCGGGAGGTACATTCAGTACTTC. The chain recombines TRBV28 with TRBJ2-4; TRBD2 agrees at 15 bases. CDR1 and CDR2 from the germline V gene are MDHEN and SYDVKM. The J segment lost 8 bases and the V segment lost 5 bases, leaving 7 bases of the junction unmatched. CDR3 length: 16 amino acids.

This clonotype was observed at least ten times. The CDR3 here is CASTPPGTSGRAEQFF. CDR3 DNA sequence: TGTGCCAGCACGCCACCCGGGACTAGCGGGAGGGCCGAGCAGTTCTTC. This rearrangement joins TRBV7-9 to TRBJ2-1, with 16 bases matching TRBD2. Germline lookup yields CDR1 SEHNR and CDR2 FQNEAQ (reference sequence). V dropped 7 bases and J dropped 10; count of bases not matched to a gene: 10. The CDR3 totals 16 residues. Using reference TRBV7-9 and TRBJ2-1 for the parts outside the CDR3, the full variable domain is DTGVSQNPRHKITKRGQNVTFRCDPISEHNRLYWYRQTLGQGPEFLTYFQNEAQLEKSRLLSDRFSAERPKGSFSTLEIQRTEQGDSAMYLCASTPPGTSGRAEQFFGPGTRLTVL.

Many counts were recorded for this clonotype. The chain is built from TRBV4-2 and TRBJ2-7, with no clear D. CDR3 length: 15 residues. Germline assignment: CDR1 LGHNA and CDR2 YNFKEQ. V was pared by 0 bases and J by 4 bases, with 13 bases between. CDR3 in DNA: TGTGCCAGCAGCCAAGAAAGCAGCCCGTTTTACGAGCAGTACTTC. This codes for CASSQESSPFYEQYF.

There are many counts of this clonotype. This chain's CDR3 is CASSLSDLRLYGYTF. The CDR3 DNA sequence: TGTGCCAGCAGTTTATCCGACTTAAGACTCTATGGCTACACCTTC. This chain links TRBV28 with TRBJ1-2; D is ambiguous. This CDR3 is built from 15 residues. In germline, CDR1 is MDHEN, CDR2 SYDVKM. The V gene lost 1 base and the J gene lost 4 bases, with 13 bases spanning the gap.

The table lists this clonotype with many counts. The chain combines TRBV10-2 with TRBJ2-2, with D possibly being TRBD2 (5 bases). The ends were cut back, 7 bases at V and 7 bases at J, with 13 bases in the middle. This CDR3 region has 13 residues. The germline CDR1 and CDR2 sequences are WSHSY and SAAADI. This chain's CDR3 is CASTLLGNGELFF. The CDR3 nucleotides read TGCGCCAGCACCTTACTAGGGAACGGGGAGCTGTTTTTT.

This clonotype was recorded a few times. The gene calls are TRBV7-3 and TRBJ1-2, with a tentative D call TRBD1 (5 bases). Germline V gives CDR1 SGHTA, CDR2 FQGTGA. Deletions cut 1 base from V and 8 bases from J, with 11 bases between. The CDR3 runs 13 residues. For the CDR3, the DNA is TGTGCCAGCAGCTTAAGGGGGGGGGTCGGCTACACCTTC. The encoded protein is CASSLRGGVGYTF.

In this sample, this clonotype turned up many times. This chain links TRBV5-5 with TRBJ1-2; no reliable D call. The CDR3 contains 16 residues. The V gene lost 4 bases and the J gene lost 8 bases, with 24 bases spanning the gap. Germline lookup yields CDR1 SGHKS and CDR2 YYEKEE (reference sequence). CDR3 protein: CASSRIGKYRLGGYTF. The CDR3 DNA sequence: TGTGCCAGCAGCCGGATAGGGAAATACAGACTAGGGGGCTACACCTTC.

This clonotype was seen repeatedly, ten times or more. V usage is TRBV20-1 and J usage is TRBJ1-2; 8 nucleotides line up with TRBD1. Losses at the gene ends were 2 bases for V and 7 bases for J; bases not matched to a gene: 9. Germline V gene data show CDR1 as DFQATT and CDR2 as SNEGSKA (reference sequence). The CDR3 is 14 amino acids. The CDR3 region is CSARYRGGGGGYTF. CDR3 DNA: TGCAGTGCTAGATACAGGGGGGGCGGCGGTGGCTACACCTTC.

This clonotype occurred many times. V gene TRBV4-3 combines with J gene TRBJ2-7; D may be TRBD1 or TRBD2 (5 bases each). The CDR3 sequence is 13 residues long. V lost 3 bases, J lost 1 base, and 7 bases lay in between. CDR1 is LGHNA and CDR2 is YSLEER in the germline V gene. This chain's CDR3 is CASSQGRSYEQYF. In DNA form, the CDR3 reads TGCGCCAGCAGCCAGGGACGGTCCTACGAGCAGTACTTC.

The table lists this clonotype with a few counts. A read error may explain this, as a much larger clone is one base away. This CDR3 is missing its conserved last phenylalanine or tryptophan, likely due to a read error. CDR3 region: CASSSPGQGAGAEAFL. DNA of the CDR3: TGTGCCAGCAGTTCCCCAGGACAGGGGGCTGGAGCTGAAGCTTTCCTT. The chain is built from TRBV28 and TRBJ1-1; 11 nucleotides align to TRBD1. CDR1 is MDHEN, CDR2 SYDVKM, per germline. The CDR3 contains 16 residues. After removal of 4 bases from V and 6 bases from J, the junction contained 10 bases not matched to a gene.

Comment on this clonotype: A much larger clone lies a single base off, so this may be a read error. This chain joins TRBV5-1 and TRBJ1-3, with D unclear. The CDR3 runs to 13 residues. Germline V gene lookup returns CDR1 SGHRS and CDR2 YFSETQ. CDR3 amino acids: CASSFDFRNTTYF. The CDR3 DNA reads as TGCGCCAGCAGCTTCGACTTCAGAAACACCACATATTTT.

This clonotype has a count of ten or more. The chain recombines TRBV6-5 with TRBJ2-5; 7 bases agree with TRBD2. Germline CDR1 and CDR2: MNHEY and SVGAGI. The ends lost 1 base at V and 5 bases at J; junction bases unmatched: 7. The CDR3 runs 15 residues. Here the CDR3 DNA reads TGTGCCAGCAGTTACTTTGGCGGGAGAGGGGAGACCCAGTACTTC. Its translation: CASSYFGGRGETQYF.

This clonotype came up many times. The V gene is TRBV12-3 or TRBV12-4, the J gene TRBJ2-2; 13 bases agree with TRBD2. The CDR3 is made up of 16 amino acids. Germline trimming cut 5 bases from V and 6 bases from J; bases unmatched to any gene: 6. CDR3: CASSAGLAGKAGELFF. The CDR3 DNA reads TGTGCCAGCAGTGCGGGACTAGCGGGAAAGGCCGGGGAGCTGTTTTTT.

The chain couples TRBV6-1 to TRBJ1-5, with unresolved D. CDR1 and CDR2 (germline): MNHNS, SASEGT. V was shortened by 5 bases and J by 8 bases, with 19 bases between the two germline ends. The CDR3 has 15 residues. CDR3 in DNA: TGTGCCAGCAGTCCGACCCCGGGAAGCGGCGAGCCCCAGCATTTT. This gives the protein CASSPTPGSGEPQHF.

This clonotype has ten or more counts. V usage is TRBV10-3 and J usage is TRBJ1-1; D unresolved. CDR1 is ENHRY, CDR2 SYGVKD, per germline. V was shortened by 0 bases and J by 4 bases, with 6 bases between the two germline ends. The CDR3 has 13 amino acids. The CDR3 nucleotides are TGTGCCATCAGTGAGTCGAGGGCCACTGAAGCTTTCTTT. Translation gives CAISESRATEAFF.

The genes are TRBV20-1 and TRBJ1-5; D might be TRBD1 (5 bases). Germline loops: CDR1 DFQATT, CDR2 SNEGSKA (reference sequence). The CDR3 is 14 residues long. Trimming took off 3 bases at V and 6 bases at J, with 15 bases between the two ends. CDR3 sequence reads: CSASFSQGGQPQHF. The CDR3 DNA is TGCAGTGCTAGTTTTTCTCAGGGCGGTCAGCCCCAGCATTTT.

This clonotype was observed at least ten times. Here the CDR3 reads CATSDGSLNEKLFF. The DNA for the CDR3 is TGTGCCACCAGTGACGGAAGTCTTAATGAAAAACTGTTTTTT. This chain connects TRBV24-1 to TRBJ1-4; D is unresolved. V was shortened by 4 bases and J by 4 bases, with 9 bases between the two germline ends. In germline, CDR1 is KGHDR, CDR2 SFDVKD. CDR3 length equals 14 residues.

The rearrangement links TRBV5-6 to TRBJ2-4, with D perhaps matching TRBD2 (5 bases). The J call is uncertain, as TRBJ2-5 better fits the DNA end. CDR1 SGHDT and CDR2 YYEEEE come from the germline V gene. The CDR3 has 15 amino acids. CDR3 sequence (DNA): TGTGCCAGCAGCCGGACTTCTTCGCCGAGAGAGACCCAGTACTTC. It translates to CASSRTSSPRETQYF.

The table lists this clonotype with many counts. J is TRBJ2-3 and V is TRBV6-5; D call uncertain. CDR3 length: 14 residues. V was cut by 3 bases and J by 2 bases, with 9 bases left in between. From germline, CDR1 is MNHEY and CDR2 SVGAGI. The CDR3 region has the DNA TGTGCCAGCAGTTATTTTATGTACACAGATACGCAGTATTTT. This translates into CASSYFMYTDTQYF.

The chain uses TRBV2 and TRBJ2-3, with a weak D call TRBD2 (5 bases). CDR3 length: 15 residues. From germline, CDR1 is SNHLY and CDR2 FYNNEI. Deletions cut 2 bases from V and 2 bases from J, with 11 bases between. CDR3 sequence: CASSESLAFTDTQYF. Here the CDR3 DNA reads TGTGCCAGCAGTGAATCCCTAGCCTTCACAGATACGCAGTATTTT.